This is a list of T cell receptor beta chains from one sample in a study of T cells in Graves' hyperthyroidism and ophthalmopathy. Each CDR3 protein is one row after TCRdb ran MiXCR on the multiplex PCR reads. The sample includes 550,000 to 700,000 distinct CDR3 sequences, under 15% of them seen just once. Specimen: blood. These receptors all stem from a middle-aged woman with Graves' ophthalmopathy. CDR3s include the opening cysteine and the closing phenylalanine or tryptophan.

v_call	j_call	cdr3_aa
TRBV6-5	TRBJ2-7	CATTRTSGRAGVREQYF
TRBV6-5	TRBJ1-3	CASSNGQGAGNTIYF
TRBV3-1	TRBJ2-2	CASSQGTSFFIGELFF
TRBV4-2	TRBJ2-7	CASSTFGTGGIPYEQYF
TRBV25-1	TRBJ2-5	CASNSWTGGQETQYF
TRBV18	TRBJ2-7	CASSPPDRFYEQYF
TRBV19	TRBJ1-4	CASQGDTGARDEKLFF
TRBV24-1	TRBJ2-2	CATSDFAGGDSGELFF
TRBV10-3	TRBJ1-2	CAISEGDRATANYGYTF
TRBV18	TRBJ2-5	CASSPVHQETQYF
TRBV7-6	TRBJ2-2	CASSLAPAGELFF
TRBV20-1	TRBJ2-7	CSASGQSYEQYF
TRBV6-5	TRBJ2-7	CASSYAGYGSYEQYF
TRBV4-3	TRBJ2-3	CASSQGTGRTDTQYF
TRBV6-2/TRBV6-3	TRBJ2-7	CASSYGGDYEQYF
TRBV30	TRBJ2-4	CAWSQGRTKNIQYF
TRBV5-6	TRBJ1-2	CASSLNGLGSDYGYTF
TRBV15	TRBJ1-5	CATSRDLSQPQHF
TRBV2	TRBJ2-5	CASRQTSGIAETQYF
TRBV27	TRBJ2-5	CASSLTAHPRGNQETQYF
TRBV28	TRBJ2-7	CASSLIQSNYEQYF
TRBV6-2/TRBV6-3	TRBJ2-7	CASSYTLKGGISYEQYF
TRBV6-2/TRBV6-3	TRBJ1-5	CASSFSPGAGGGNQPQHF
TRBV6-1	TRBJ1-5	CASSRQGTNQPQHF
TRBV7-3	TRBJ2-7	CASSSSRTVFDEQYF
TRBV6-1	TRBJ2-5	CASTKGTGETQCF
TRBV20-1	TRBJ2-7	CSARDWDGYEQYF
TRBV4-2	TRBJ2-2	CASSQEGTSGRGELFF
TRBV27	TRBJ2-5	CASSLGVLGETQYF
TRBV28	TRBJ1-1	CASSRQGYTEAFF
TRBV25-1	TRBJ1-1	CASSEYGTGAMNTEAFF
TRBV24-1	TRBJ2-6	CATSDSGGTGANVLTF
TRBV28	TRBJ1-2	CASREWTGGNYGYTF
TRBV7-3	TRBJ2-1	CASSLVVGGEQFF
TRBV5-8	TRBJ2-5	CASSWGRFQETQYF
TRBV6-1	TRBJ2-7	CASTPPTGSNEQYF
TRBV20-1	TRBJ1-5	CSAREGAQPQHF
TRBV4-2	TRBJ1-1	CASSPSGTGFAEAFF
TRBV12-3/TRBV12-4	TRBJ1-5	CASRKGQGGNQPQHF
TRBV2	TRBJ2-7	CAALGGSGYEQYF